Each of the 25 T cell receptor beta chains below was sequenced from the same sample in a study of cytomegalovirus exposure and HLA in healthy donors. The PCR made use of 60 Vbeta and 13 Jbeta primers. Measured with immunoSEQ multiplex PCR; TCRdb has only the in-frame clones, and not every one. The sample records some 91,000 clones, over 75% being singletons. The source material was PBMCs. The receptors stem from a man aged 40-50 years in good health and CMV-seronegative.

In the case of this clone: The sample carries other DNA sequences with the same CDR3. The V gene is TRBV11-2, the J gene TRBJ1-2; 8 nucleotides align to TRBD1. Looked up from germline, CDR1 is SGHAT and CDR2 is FQNNGV. Losses at the gene ends were 5 bases for V and 7 bases for J; bases not matched to a gene: 12. The CDR3 is 15 amino acids. CDR3 sequence (DNA): TGTGCCAGCAGCCTACAGGGGCAGGGGGCACTTGGCTACACCTTC. This sequence encodes CASSLQGQGALGYTF.

J is TRBJ2-1 and V is TRBV2; tentative D call: TRBD2 (6 bases). V lost 8 bases to trimming and J lost 2 bases, with 13 bases between them. This CDR3 comprises 14 residues. Germline V gives CDR1 SNHLY, CDR2 FYNNEI. The DNA of the CDR3 is TGTGCCAGCGTGGAGGAGGGGCCCTACAATGAGCAGTTCTTC. Encoded protein: CASVEEGPYNEQFF.

The rearrangement links TRBV30 to TRBJ1-5; 8 bases align to TRBD1. Germline CDR1 GTSNPN, CDR2 SVGIG (reference sequence). The CDR3 runs to 13 residues. Germline trimming cut 5 bases from V and 8 bases from J; bases unmatched to any gene: 8. CDR3 in amino acids: CAWEGQVLEPQHF. The CDR3 bases are TGTGCCTGGGAGGGACAGGTTTTGGAGCCCCAGCATTTT. The whole variable domain, filled in from reference TRBV30 and TRBJ1-5, reads SQTIHQWPATLVQPVGSPLSLECTVEGTSNPNLYWYRQAAGRGLQLLFYSVGIGQISSEVPQNLSASRPQDRQFILSSKKLLLSDSGFYLCAWEGQVLEPQHFGDGTRLSIL.

The chain combines TRBV11-3 with TRBJ2-1; 10 bases fit TRBD2. The CDR3 has 16 residues. Germline CDR1 reads SGHNT; CDR2 reads YENEEA. V shed 5 bases, J shed 5 bases, and the junction held 9 bases outside the gene matches. In DNA, the CDR3 is TGTGCCAGCAGCAAGAGGCCTAGCGGGGGAAACAATGAGCAGTTCTTC. It is translated as CASSKRPSGGNNEQFF.

This clone was recorded only once. This chain connects TRBV15 to TRBJ2-7; D gene unclear. The CDR3 length is 14 residues. V shed 1 base and J shed 6 bases, with 13 bases lying between them. The germline V gene encodes CDR1 LNHNV and CDR2 YYDKDF (reference sequence). The CDR3 region is CATSRGGPSSEQYF. The DNA for the CDR3 is TGTGCCACCAGCAGAGGTGGGCCCTCTTCCGAGCAGTACTTC.

The chain links TRBV5-1 to TRBJ2-7; the D gene is possibly TRBD1 (5 bases). Germline values: CDR1 SGHRS, CDR2 YFSETQ. This CDR3 comprises 13 residues. V dropped 4 bases and J dropped 7 bases, with 15 bases sitting between them. This CDR3 is CASSRGTSREQYF. The DNA of the CDR3 is TGCGCCAGCAGCAGGGGAACGTCGCGGGAGCAGTACTTC.

This chain joins TRBV5-4 and TRBJ2-1; TRBD1 agrees at 7 bases. The trim removed 4 bases at V and 7 bases at J, leaving 5 bases unmatched. The CDR3 has 13 residues. Looked up from germline, CDR1 is SGHNT and CDR2 is YYREEE (reference sequence). CDR3 region: CASSRDSHNEQFF. The CDR3, as DNA: TGTGCCAGCAGCAGGGACAGCCATAATGAGCAGTTCTTC.

This chain links TRBV25-1 with TRBJ2-5; D is ambiguous. The end of the DNA is better explained by TRBJ2-7, so the J call may be wrong. The CDR3 consists of 17 residues. Germline V gives CDR1 MGHDK, CDR2 SYGVNS. The CDR3 DNA reads TGTGCCAGCAGTGAATCCACGACACGAACTGATACCTACGAGCAGTACTTC. As protein: CASSESTTRTDTYEQYF.

This CDR3 reads CASSVKAGTLHEQYF. In nucleotides, the CDR3 is TGTGCCAGCAGCGTCAAGGCGGGAACTTTACACGAGCAGTACTTC. The rearrangement joins TRBV9 to TRBJ2-7, with D perhaps matching TRBD2 (6 bases). CDR1 and CDR2 (germline): SGDLS, YYNGEE. Trimming shortened V by 2 bases and J by 5 bases, and 17 bases separated the two germline ends. The CDR3 sequence is 15 residues long.

CDR3 DNA: TGTGCCAGCAGCCCATCTAGCGGGAGGGCCCCCGACGAAGACACAGATACGCAGTATTTT. This gives the protein CASSPSSGRAPDEDTDTQYF. The rearrangement joins TRBV5-4 to TRBJ2-3; 12 nucleotides agree with TRBD2. Unmatched junction bases numbered 17, after V lost 4 bases and J lost 2 bases. The germline CDR1 and CDR2 sequences are SGHNT and YYREEE (reference sequence). This CDR3 comprises 20 residues.

The V call is TRBV28, the J call TRBJ2-7; 9 bases fit TRBD1. This CDR3 contains 17 residues. CDR1 and CDR2 (germline): MDHEN, SYDVKM. V lost 4 bases, J lost 0 bases, and 10 bases stayed unmatched. Here the CDR3 reads CASSYHTDRGDSYEQYF. The CDR3 nucleotides read TGTGCCAGCAGTTACCACACCGACAGGGGGGACTCCTACGAGCAGTACTTC.

V and J are TRBV10-1 and TRBJ1-1; D may be TRBD1 (6 bases). This CDR3 comprises 12 residues. The V and J ends lost 5 bases and 9 bases respectively, with 13 bases between them. In germline, CDR1 is WNHNN, CDR2 SYGVQD (reference sequence). CDR3 amino acids: CASSSGGLQAFF. DNA of the CDR3: TGCGCCAGCAGTTCGGGGGGGCTCCAAGCTTTCTTT.

The gene calls are TRBV6-5 and TRBJ1-6, with 9 bases aligning to TRBD1. V lost 5 bases to trimming and J lost 7 bases; unmatched junction nucleotides: 3. The germline CDR1 and CDR2 sequences are MNHEY and SVGAGI. The CDR3 contains 14 residues. CDR3 coding DNA: TGTGCCAGCAGTGGGACAGGGAACAATTCACCCCTCCACTTT. Translated: CASSGTGNNSPLHF.

This chain uses TRBV28 with TRBJ1-1, with 9 bases identical to TRBD1. Unmatched junction bases numbered 14, after V lost 8 bases and J lost 4 bases. Germline CDR1 is MDHEN and CDR2 is SYDVKM. This CDR3 is 16 amino acids long. The CDR3 DNA reads as TGTGCCAGCCCCCCTAGGTACAGGGGGCCCGGCACTGAAGCTTTCTTT. It codes for CASPPRYRGPGTEAFF. The complete variable domain, with remaining parts taken from reference TRBV28 and TRBJ1-1, reads DVKVTQSSRYLVKRTGEKVFLECVQDMDHENMFWYRQDPGLGLRLIYFSYDVKMKEKGDIPEGYSVSREKKERFSLILESASTNQTSMYLCASPPRYRGPGTEAFFGQGTRLTVV.

This clone has just a few counts. The chain carries TRBV28 and TRBJ1-2; D is possibly TRBD1 (5 bases). Germline CDR1 reads MDHEN; CDR2 reads SYDVKM. V lost 4 bases and J lost 6, with 15 bases in between. This CDR3 contains 14 residues. CDR3: CASSYISRVDGYTF. The CDR3 DNA reads as TGTGCCAGCAGTTACATTTCCAGGGTGGATGGCTACACCTTC.

The chain couples TRBV9 to TRBJ2-3, with a possible D match to TRBD2 (6 bases). Germline CDR1 and CDR2: SGDLS and YYNGEE. Trimming took off 0 bases at V and 5 bases at J, with 13 bases between the two ends. The CDR3 has 15 amino acids. The CDR3 here is CASSVATGLQDTQYF. DNA of the CDR3: TGTGCCAGCAGCGTAGCTACGGGACTTCAAGATACGCAGTATTTT.

The V gene is TRBV9, the J gene TRBJ2-1, with TRBD2 identical over 9 bases. The CDR3 length is 16 residues. CDR1 and CDR2 from the germline V gene are SGDLS and YYNGEE. V shed 3 bases, J shed 15 bases, and the junction held 19 bases outside the gene matches. The CDR3 sequence: CASSGGGKAGGVSLFF. The CDR3, as DNA: TGTGCCAGCAGCGGGGGGGGAAAAGCGGGAGGTGTGAGCCTGTTCTTC.

Only one count was recorded for this clone. The chain couples TRBV16 to TRBJ1-5, with a possible D match to TRBD1 (6 bases). The CDR3 covers 13 residues. CDR1 and CDR2 (germline): KGHSY, FQNENV. V lost 1 base, J lost 7 bases, and 8 bases lay in between. The CDR3 is CASSQFGQQPQHF. The CDR3 region has the DNA TGTGCCAGCAGCCAATTCGGACAGCAGCCCCAGCATTTT.

This rearrangement joins TRBV5-1 to TRBJ2-3, with a possible D match to TRBD1 (6 bases). Germline-derived CDR1 and CDR2 are SGHRS and YFSETQ. V dropped 4 bases and J dropped 2 bases, with 11 bases sitting between them. CDR3 length equals 14 residues. The CDR3 bases are TGCGCCAGCAGCCTGGACAGATACACAGATACGCAGTATTTT. Encoded protein: CASSLDRYTDTQYF.

The chain employs TRBV19 and TRBJ2-6, with 8 bases fitting TRBD2. Trimming at V came to 7 bases and at J to 2 bases, leaving 7 bases not matched to a gene. The CDR3 runs to 16 residues. Looked up from germline, CDR1 is LNHDA and CDR2 is SQIVND (reference sequence). In DNA, the CDR3 is TGTGCCAGTACCCCTATCGGGGGGGCTGGGGCCAACGTCCTGACTTTC. Translating gives CASTPIGGAGANVLTF.

This sequence joins TRBV4-1 and TRBJ2-1; 12 nucleotides line up with TRBD2. The V segment lost 2 bases and the J segment 6 bases; nucleotides outside the gene matches: 5. Germline V gives CDR1 MGHRA, CDR2 YSYEKL. The CDR3 is made up of 16 amino acids. Here the CDR3 DNA reads TGCGCCAGCAGCCAACTGACTAGCGGGAGATTCAATGAGCAGTTCTTC. Translating it yields CASSQLTSGRFNEQFF.

The chain carries TRBV5-4 and TRBJ2-5, with TRBD2 matching 11 bases. The ends lost 3 bases at V and 4 bases at J; junction bases unmatched: 11. The CDR3 has 17 residues. CDR1 and CDR2 (germline): SGHNT, YYREEE (reference sequence). The CDR3 DNA is TGTGCCAGCAGCTCACCTACGGTCGGACTAGCGGGAGAGACCCAGTACTTC. Encoded protein: CASSSPTVGLAGETQYF.

In DNA form, the CDR3 reads TGTGCCAGCTTAGGGGGGGTAGGGTCCTACGAGCAGTACTTC. It codes for CASLGGVGSYEQYF. V gene TRBV2 combines with J gene TRBJ2-7, with a tentative D call TRBD2 (7 bases). Trimming took off 8 bases at V and 1 base at J, with 15 bases between the two ends. CDR3 length: 14 residues. CDR1 and CDR2 (germline): SNHLY, FYNNEI.

This chain uses TRBV28 with TRBJ2-2; D might be TRBD2 (6 bases). Germline CDR1 reads MDHEN; CDR2 reads SYDVKM. The CDR3 runs 15 residues. With 6 bases removed from V and 0 bases from J, the gap between germline ends came to 11 bases. CDR3 sequence reads: CASRGGRANTGELFF. Here the CDR3 DNA reads TGTGCCAGCAGGGGGGGACGGGCGAACACCGGGGAGCTGTTTTTT.

The CDR3, as DNA: TGTGCCAGCGCCCCCTGGGGGACAGGGATCGATGAGCAGTTCTTC. Its protein is CASAPWGTGIDEQFF. V is TRBV28 and J is TRBJ2-1; 9 bases fit TRBD1. V gave up 8 bases and J gave up 8 bases; unmatched junction bases: 13. CDR1 is MDHEN, CDR2 SYDVKM, per germline. The CDR3 length is 15 residues.